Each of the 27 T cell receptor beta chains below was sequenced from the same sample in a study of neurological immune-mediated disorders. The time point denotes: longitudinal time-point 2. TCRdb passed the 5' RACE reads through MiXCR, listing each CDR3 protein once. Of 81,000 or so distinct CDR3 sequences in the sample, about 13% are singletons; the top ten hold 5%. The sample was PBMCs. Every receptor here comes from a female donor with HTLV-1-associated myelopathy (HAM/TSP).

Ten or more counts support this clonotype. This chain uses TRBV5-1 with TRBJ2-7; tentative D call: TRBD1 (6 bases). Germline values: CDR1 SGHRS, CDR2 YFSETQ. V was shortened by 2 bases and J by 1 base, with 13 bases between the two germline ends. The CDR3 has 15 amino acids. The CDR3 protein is CASSFETGVSYEQYF. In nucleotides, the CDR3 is TGCGCCAGCAGCTTCGAGACAGGCGTATCCTACGAGCAGTACTTC.

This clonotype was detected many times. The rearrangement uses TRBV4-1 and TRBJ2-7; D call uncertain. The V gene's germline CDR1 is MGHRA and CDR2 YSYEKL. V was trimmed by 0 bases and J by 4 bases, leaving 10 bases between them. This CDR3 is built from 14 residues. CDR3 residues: CASSQDWSSYEQYF. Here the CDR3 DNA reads TGCGCCAGCAGCCAAGATTGGTCAAGTTACGAGCAGTACTTC.

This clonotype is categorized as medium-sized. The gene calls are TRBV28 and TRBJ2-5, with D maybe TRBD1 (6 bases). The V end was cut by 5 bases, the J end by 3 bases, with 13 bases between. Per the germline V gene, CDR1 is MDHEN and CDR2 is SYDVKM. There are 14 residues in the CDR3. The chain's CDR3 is CASSTARQEETQYF. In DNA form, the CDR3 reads TGTGCCAGCAGTACCGCCCGACAGGAAGAGACCCAGTACTTC.

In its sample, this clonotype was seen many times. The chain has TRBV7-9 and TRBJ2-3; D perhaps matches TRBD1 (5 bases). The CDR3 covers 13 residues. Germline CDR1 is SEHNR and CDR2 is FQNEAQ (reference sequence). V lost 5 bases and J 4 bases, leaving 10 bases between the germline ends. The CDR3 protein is CASSPKTADTQYF. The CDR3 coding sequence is TGTGCCAGCAGCCCTAAGACAGCAGATACGCAGTATTTT.

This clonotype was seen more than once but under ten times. For the CDR3, the DNA is TGTGCCAGCAGCTTAATTGCCCTGGGACTAGCGGGTATGGAGACCCAGTACTTC. Protein product: CASSLIALGLAGMETQYF. This sequence joins TRBV7-2 and TRBJ2-5, with 12 bases fitting TRBD2. J was trimmed by 5 bases and V by 2 bases; bases with no gene match: 12. This CDR3 is built from 18 residues. Germline CDR1 reads SGHTA; CDR2 reads FQGNSA.

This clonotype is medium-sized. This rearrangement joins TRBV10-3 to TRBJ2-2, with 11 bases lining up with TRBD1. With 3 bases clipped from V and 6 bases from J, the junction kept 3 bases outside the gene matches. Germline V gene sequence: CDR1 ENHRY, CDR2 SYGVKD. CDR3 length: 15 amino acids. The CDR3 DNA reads TGTGCCATCAGTGATAGGACAGGGGGCTCCGGGGAGCTGTTTTTT. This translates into CAISDRTGGSGELFF.

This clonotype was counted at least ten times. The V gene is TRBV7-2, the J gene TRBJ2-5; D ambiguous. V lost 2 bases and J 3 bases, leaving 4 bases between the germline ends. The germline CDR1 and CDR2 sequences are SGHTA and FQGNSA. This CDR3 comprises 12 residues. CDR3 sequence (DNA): TGTGCCAGCAGCTTAAGAGAAGAGACCCAGTACTTC. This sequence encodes CASSLREETQYF.

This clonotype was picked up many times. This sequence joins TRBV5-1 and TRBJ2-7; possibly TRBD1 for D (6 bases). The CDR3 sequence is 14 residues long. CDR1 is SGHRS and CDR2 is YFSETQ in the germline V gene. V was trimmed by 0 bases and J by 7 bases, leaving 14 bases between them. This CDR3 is CASSLAIGGAEQYF. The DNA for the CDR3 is TGCGCCAGCAGCTTGGCCATTGGGGGCGCGGAGCAGTACTTC.

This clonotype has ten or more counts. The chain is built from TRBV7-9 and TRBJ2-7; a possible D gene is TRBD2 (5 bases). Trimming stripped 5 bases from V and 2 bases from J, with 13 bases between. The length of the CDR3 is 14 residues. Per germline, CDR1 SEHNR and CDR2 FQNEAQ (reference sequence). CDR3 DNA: TGTGCCAGCAGCCCCGATCGTAGCGCCTACGAGCAGTACTTC. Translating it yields CASSPDRSAYEQYF. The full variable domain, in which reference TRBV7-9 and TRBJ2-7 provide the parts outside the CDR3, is DTGVSQNPRHKITKRGQNVTFRCDPISEHNRLYWYRQTLGQGPEFLTYFQNEAQLEKSRLLSDRFSAERPKGSFSTLEIQRTEQGDSAMYLCASSPDRSAYEQYFGPGTRLTVT.

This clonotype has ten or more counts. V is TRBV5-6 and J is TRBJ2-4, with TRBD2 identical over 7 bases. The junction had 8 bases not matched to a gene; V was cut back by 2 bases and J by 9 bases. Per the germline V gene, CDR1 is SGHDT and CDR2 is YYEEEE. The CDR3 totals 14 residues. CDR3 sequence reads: CASSFRAGGGIQYF. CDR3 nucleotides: TGTGCCAGCAGCTTTCGGGCCGGCGGGGGCATTCAGTACTTC.

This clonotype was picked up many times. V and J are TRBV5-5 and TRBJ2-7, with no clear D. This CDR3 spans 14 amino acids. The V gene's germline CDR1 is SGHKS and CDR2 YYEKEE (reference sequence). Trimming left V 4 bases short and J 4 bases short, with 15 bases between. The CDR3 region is CASSLRPIPYEQYF. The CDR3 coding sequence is TGTGCCAGCAGCCTCAGGCCGATACCATACGAGCAGTACTTC.

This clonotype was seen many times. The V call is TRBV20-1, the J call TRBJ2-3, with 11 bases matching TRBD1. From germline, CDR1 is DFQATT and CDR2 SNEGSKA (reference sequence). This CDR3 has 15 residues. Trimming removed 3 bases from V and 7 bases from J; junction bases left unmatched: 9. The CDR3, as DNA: TGCAGTGCTAGCTCCGGGACAGGGGGTTCGAATACGCAGTATTTT. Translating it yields CSASSGTGGSNTQYF.

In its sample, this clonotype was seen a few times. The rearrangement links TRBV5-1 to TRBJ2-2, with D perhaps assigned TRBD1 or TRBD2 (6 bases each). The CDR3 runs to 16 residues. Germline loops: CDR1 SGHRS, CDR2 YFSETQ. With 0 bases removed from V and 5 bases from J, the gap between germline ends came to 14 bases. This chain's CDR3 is CASSLEGGLTTGELFF. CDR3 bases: TGCGCCAGCAGCTTGGAGGGGGGCCTGACAACCGGGGAGCTGTTTTTT.

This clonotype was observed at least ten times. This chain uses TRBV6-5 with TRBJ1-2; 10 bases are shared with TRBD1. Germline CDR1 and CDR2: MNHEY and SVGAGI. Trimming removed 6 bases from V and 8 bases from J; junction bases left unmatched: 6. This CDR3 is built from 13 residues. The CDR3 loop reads CASRGQGVVGYTF. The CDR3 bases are TGTGCCAGCAGAGGACAGGGGGTTGTCGGCTACACCTTC.

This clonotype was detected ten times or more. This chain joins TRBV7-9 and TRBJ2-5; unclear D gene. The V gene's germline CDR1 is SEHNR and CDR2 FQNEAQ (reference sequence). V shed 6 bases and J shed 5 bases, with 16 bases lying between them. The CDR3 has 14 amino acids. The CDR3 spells CASSPTAVAETQYF. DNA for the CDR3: TGTGCCAGCAGTCCAACGGCGGTGGCCGAGACCCAGTACTTC. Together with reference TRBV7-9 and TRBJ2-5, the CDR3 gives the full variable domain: DTGVSQNPRHKITKRGQNVTFRCDPISEHNRLYWYRQTLGQGPEFLTYFQNEAQLEKSRLLSDRFSAERPKGSFSTLEIQRTEQGDSAMYLCASSPTAVAETQYFGPGTRLLVL.

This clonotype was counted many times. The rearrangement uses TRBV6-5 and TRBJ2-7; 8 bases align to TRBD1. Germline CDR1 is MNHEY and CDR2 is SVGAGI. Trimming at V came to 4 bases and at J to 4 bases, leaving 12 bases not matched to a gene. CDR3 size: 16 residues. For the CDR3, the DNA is TGTGCCAGCAGTTCCTCGACAGGGGAGGTTAGGTACGAGCAGTACTTC. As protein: CASSSSTGEVRYEQYF.

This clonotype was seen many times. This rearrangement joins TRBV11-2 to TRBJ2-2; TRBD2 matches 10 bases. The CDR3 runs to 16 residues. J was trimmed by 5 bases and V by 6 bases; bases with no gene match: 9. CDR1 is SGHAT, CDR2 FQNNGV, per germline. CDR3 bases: TGTGCCAGCAGGAGTCCGGGACTAGCGAGGACCGGGGAGCTGTTTTTT. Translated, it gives CASRSPGLARTGELFF. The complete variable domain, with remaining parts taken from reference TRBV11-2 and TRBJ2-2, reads EAGVAQSPRYKIIEKRQSVAFWCNPISGHATLYWYQQILGQGPKLLIQFQNNGVVDDSQLPKDRFSAERLKGVDSTLKIQPAKLEDSAVYLCASRSPGLARTGELFFGEGSRLTVL.

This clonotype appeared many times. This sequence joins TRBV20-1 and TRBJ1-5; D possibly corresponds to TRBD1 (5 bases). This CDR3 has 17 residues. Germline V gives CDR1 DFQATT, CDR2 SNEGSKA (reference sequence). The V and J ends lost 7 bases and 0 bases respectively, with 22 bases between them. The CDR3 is CSVDTPISLYSNQPQHF. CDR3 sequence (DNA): TGCAGTGTGGACACCCCTATCTCCCTATATAGCAATCAGCCCCAGCATTTT.

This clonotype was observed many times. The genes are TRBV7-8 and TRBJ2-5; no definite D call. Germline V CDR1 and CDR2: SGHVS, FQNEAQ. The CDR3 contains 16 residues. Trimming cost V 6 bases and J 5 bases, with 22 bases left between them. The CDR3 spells CASRLSRRMLGETQYF. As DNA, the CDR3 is TGTGCCAGCAGGTTATCTCGGCGGATGCTCGGTGAGACCCAGTACTTC.

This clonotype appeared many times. The CDR3 DNA sequence: TGTGCCACCGCCATGACAGGGGGCTGGGATCAGCCCCAGCATTTT. Protein: CATAMTGGWDQPQHF. This chain connects TRBV24-1 to TRBJ1-5; 10 bases are a match to TRBD1. Germline CDR1 KGHDR, CDR2 SFDVKD. This CDR3 comprises 15 residues. V lost 9 bases and J lost 5; bases outside the gene matches: 9.

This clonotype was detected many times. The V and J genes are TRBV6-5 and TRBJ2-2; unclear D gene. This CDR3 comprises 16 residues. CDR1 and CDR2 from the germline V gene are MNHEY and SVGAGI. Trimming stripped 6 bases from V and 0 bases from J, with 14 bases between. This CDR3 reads CASRVNSRTNTGELFF. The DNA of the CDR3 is TGTGCCAGCAGGGTTAACAGCAGAACGAACACCGGGGAGCTGTTTTTT.

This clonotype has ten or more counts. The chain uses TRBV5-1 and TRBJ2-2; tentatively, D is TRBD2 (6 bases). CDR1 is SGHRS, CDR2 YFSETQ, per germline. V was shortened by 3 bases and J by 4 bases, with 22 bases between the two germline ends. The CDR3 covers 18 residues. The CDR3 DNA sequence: TGCGCCAGCAGCTATAACGGGGGTCCCCCTATGGGCACCGGGGAGCTGTTTTTT. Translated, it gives CASSYNGGPPMGTGELFF.

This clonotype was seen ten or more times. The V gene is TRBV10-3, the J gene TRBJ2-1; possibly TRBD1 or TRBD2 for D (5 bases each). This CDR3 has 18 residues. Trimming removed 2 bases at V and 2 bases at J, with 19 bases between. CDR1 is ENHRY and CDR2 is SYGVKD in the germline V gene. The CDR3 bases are TGTGCCATCAGTGAGGACGAGCCCGGGGCAGACACCTACAATGAGCAGTTCTTC. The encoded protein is CAISEDEPGADTYNEQFF.

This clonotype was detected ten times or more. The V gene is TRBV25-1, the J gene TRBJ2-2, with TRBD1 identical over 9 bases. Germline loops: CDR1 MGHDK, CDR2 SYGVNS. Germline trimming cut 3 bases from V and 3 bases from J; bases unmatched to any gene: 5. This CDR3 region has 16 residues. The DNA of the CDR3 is TGTGCCAGCAGTGACCGGGACAGGGACCACACCGGGGAGCTGTTTTTT. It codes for CASSDRDRDHTGELFF.

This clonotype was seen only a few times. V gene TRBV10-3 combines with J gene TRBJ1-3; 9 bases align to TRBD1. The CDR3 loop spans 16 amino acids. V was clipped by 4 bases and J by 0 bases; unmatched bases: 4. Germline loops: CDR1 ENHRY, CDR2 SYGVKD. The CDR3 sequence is CAISGTGAASGNTIYF. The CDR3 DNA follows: TGTGCCATCAGTGGGACAGGGGCCGCCTCTGGAAACACCATATATTTT.

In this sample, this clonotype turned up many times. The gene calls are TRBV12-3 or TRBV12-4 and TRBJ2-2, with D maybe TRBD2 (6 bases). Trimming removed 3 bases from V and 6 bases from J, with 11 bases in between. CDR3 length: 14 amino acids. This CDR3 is CASSFGRDAGELFF. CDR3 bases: TGTGCCAGCAGTTTCGGGCGGGATGCCGGGGAGCTGTTTTTT.

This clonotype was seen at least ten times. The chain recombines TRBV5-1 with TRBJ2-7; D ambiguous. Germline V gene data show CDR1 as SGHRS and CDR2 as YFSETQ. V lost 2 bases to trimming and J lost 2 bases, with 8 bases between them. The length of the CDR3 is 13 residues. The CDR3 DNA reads TGCGCCAGCAGCTTAGACGACCCCTACGAGCAGTACTTC. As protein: CASSLDDPYEQYF.